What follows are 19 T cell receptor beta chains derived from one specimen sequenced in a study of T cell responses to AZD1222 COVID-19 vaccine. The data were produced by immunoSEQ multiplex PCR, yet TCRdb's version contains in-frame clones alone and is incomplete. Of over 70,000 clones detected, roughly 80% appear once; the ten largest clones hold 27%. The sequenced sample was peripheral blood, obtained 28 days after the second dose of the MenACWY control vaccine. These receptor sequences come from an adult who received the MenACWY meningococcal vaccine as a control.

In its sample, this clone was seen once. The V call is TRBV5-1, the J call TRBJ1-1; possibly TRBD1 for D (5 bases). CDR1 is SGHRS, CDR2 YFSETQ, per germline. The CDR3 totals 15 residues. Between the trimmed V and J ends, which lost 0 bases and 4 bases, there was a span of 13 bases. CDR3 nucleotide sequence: TGCGCCAGCAGCTTGGCCGGGGCCCTGGGCACTGAAGCTTTCTTT. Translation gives CASSLAGALGTEAFF.

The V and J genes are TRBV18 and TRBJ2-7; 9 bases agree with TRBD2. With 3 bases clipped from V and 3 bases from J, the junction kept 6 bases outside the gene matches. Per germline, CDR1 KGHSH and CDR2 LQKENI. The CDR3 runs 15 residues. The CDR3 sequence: CASSPSGGGIYEQYF. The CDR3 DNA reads TGTGCCAGCTCACCTAGCGGGGGAGGAATCTACGAGCAGTACTTC.

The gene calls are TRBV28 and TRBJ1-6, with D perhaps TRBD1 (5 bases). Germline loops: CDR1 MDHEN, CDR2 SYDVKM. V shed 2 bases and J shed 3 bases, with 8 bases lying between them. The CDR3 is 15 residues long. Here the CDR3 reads CASSLDRIYNSPLHF. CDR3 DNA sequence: TGTGCCAGCAGTTTAGACAGAATCTATAATTCACCCCTCCACTTT.

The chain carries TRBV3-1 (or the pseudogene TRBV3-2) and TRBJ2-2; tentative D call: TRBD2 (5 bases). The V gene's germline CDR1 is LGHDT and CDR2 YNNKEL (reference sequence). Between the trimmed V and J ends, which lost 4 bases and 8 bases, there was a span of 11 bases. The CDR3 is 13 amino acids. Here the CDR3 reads CASSRTREGELFF. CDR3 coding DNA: TGTGCCAGCAGCCGTACCCGGGAAGGGGAGCTGTTTTTT.

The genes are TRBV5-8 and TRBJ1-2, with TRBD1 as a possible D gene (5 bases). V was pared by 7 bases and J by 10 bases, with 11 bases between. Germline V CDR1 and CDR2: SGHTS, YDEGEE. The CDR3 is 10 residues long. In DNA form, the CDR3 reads TGTGCCAGCCGCAAAGGGGACTACACCTTC. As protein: CASRKGDYTF. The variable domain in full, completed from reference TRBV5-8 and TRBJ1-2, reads EAGVTQSPTHLIKTRGQQATLRCSPISGHTSVYWYQQALGLGLQFLLWYDEGEERNRGNFPPRFSGRQFPNYSSELNVNALELEDSALYLCASRKGDYTFGSGTRLTVV.

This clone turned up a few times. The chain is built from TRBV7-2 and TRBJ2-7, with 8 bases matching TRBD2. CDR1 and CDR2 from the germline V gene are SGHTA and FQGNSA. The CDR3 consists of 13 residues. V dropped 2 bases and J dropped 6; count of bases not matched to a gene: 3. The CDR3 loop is CASSLRLAREQYF. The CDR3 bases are TGTGCCAGCAGCTTAAGACTAGCGCGCGAGCAGTACTTC.

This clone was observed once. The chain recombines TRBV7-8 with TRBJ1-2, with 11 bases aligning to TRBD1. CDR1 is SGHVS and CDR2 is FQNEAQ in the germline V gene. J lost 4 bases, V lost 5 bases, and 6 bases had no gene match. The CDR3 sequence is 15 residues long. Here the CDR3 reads CASSLGTGGIYGYTF. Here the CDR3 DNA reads TGTGCCAGCAGCCTTGGGACAGGGGGAATCTATGGCTACACCTTC.

In nucleotides, the CDR3 is TGTGCCAGCACTCCCCCAGGGATTCACTATGGCTACACCTTC. As protein: CASTPPGIHYGYTF. This chain connects TRBV6-1 to TRBJ1-2; maybe TRBD1 (5 bases). V lost 7 bases and J 3 bases, leaving 15 bases between the germline ends. Germline lookup yields CDR1 MNHNS and CDR2 SASEGT. The CDR3 length is 14 residues.

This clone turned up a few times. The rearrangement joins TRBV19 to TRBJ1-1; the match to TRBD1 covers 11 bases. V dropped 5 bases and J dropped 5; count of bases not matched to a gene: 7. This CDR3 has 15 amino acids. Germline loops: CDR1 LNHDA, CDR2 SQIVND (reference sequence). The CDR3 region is CASSSRTGGRTEAFF. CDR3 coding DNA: TGTGCCAGTAGTTCACGGACAGGGGGCCGGACTGAAGCTTTCTTT.

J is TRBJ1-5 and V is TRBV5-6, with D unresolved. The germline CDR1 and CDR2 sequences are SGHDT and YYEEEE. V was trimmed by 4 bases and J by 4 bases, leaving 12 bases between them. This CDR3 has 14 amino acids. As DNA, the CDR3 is TGTGCCAGCAGCCGGGCGGGCGTAAATCAGCCCCAGCATTTT. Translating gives CASSRAGVNQPQHF.

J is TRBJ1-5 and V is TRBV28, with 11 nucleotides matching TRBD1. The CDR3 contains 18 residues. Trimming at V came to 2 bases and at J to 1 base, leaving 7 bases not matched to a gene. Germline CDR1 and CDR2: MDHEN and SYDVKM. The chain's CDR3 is CASSLGTGGSVSNQPQHF. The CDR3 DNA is TGTGCCAGCAGTTTAGGGACAGGGGGGTCGGTGAGCAATCAGCCCCAGCATTTT.

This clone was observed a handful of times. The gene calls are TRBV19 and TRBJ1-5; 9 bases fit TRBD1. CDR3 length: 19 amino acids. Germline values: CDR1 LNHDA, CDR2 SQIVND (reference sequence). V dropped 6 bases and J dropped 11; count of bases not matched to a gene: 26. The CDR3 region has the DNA TGTGCCAGTAGCACCTCGGGTATACAGGGGGCCTCCGGTAATTTGGCCCAGCATTTT. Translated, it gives CASSTSGIQGASGNLAQHF.

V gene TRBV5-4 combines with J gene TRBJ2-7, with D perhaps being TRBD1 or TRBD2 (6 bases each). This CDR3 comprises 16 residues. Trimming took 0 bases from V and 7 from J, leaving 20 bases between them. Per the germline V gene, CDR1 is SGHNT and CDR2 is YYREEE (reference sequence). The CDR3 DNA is TGTGCCAGCAGCTTGGCCAACGTAGGGGGGTTGGGTGAGCAGTACTTC. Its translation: CASSLANVGGLGEQYF.

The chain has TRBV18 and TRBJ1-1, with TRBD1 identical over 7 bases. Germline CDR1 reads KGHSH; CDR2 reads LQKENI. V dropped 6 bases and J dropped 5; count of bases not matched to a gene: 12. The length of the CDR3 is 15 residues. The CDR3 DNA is TGTGCCAGCTCGCCTATTCAGGGGGGAGGAACTGAAGCTTTCTTT. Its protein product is CASSPIQGGGTEAFF. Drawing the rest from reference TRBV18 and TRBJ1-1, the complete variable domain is NAGVMQNPRHLVRRRGQEARLRCSPMKGHSHVYWYRQLPEEGLKFMVYLQKENIIDESGMPKERFSAEFPKEGPSILRIQQVVRGDSAAYFCASSPIQGGGTEAFFGQGTRLTVV.

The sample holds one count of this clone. DNA of the CDR3: TGTGCCTGGAGTTCCACGGGTGGGACAGGGACCCCCTACGAGCAGTACTTC. Translating it yields CAWSSTGGTGTPYEQYF. The J gene is TRBJ2-7, the V gene TRBV30; 9 bases are a match to TRBD1. The V segment lost 2 bases and the J segment 2 bases; nucleotides outside the gene matches: 13. The length of the CDR3 is 17 residues. Germline V gene data show CDR1 as GTSNPN and CDR2 as SVGIG (reference sequence). Filled out from reference TRBV30 and TRBJ2-7, the complete variable domain reads SQTIHQWPATLVQPVGSPLSLECTVEGTSNPNLYWYRQAAGRGLQLLFYSVGIGQISSEVPQNLSASRPQDRQFILSSKKLLLSDSGFYLCAWSSTGGTGTPYEQYFGPGTRLTVT.

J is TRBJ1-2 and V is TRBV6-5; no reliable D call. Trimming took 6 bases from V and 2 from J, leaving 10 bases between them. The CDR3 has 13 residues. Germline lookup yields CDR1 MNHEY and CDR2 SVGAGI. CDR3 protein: CASSNGENYGYTF. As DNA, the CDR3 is TGTGCCAGCAGCAACGGGGAGAACTATGGCTACACCTTC.

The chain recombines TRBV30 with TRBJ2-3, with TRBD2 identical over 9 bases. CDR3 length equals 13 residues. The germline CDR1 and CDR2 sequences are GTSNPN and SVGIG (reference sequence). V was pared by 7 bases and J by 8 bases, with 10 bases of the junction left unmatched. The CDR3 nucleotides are TGTGCCTCCGGACTAGCGAGGACGAGTACGCAGTATTTT. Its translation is CASGLARTSTQYF. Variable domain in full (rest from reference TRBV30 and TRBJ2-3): SQTIHQWPATLVQPVGSPLSLECTVEGTSNPNLYWYRQAAGRGLQLLFYSVGIGQISSEVPQNLSASRPQDRQFILSSKKLLLSDSGFYLCASGLARTSTQYFGPGTRLTVL.

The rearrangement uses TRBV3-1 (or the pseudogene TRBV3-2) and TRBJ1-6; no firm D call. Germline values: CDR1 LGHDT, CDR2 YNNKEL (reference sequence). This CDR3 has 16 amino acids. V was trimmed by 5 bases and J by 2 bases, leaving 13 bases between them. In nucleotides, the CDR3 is TGTGCCAGCAGCGATGGAGCCCTACCCTATAATTCACCCCTCCACTTT. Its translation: CASSDGALPYNSPLHF.

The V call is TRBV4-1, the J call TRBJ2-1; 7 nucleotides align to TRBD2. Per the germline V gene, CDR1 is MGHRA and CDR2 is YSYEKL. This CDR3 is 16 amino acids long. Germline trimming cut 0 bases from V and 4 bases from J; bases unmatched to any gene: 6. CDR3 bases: TGCGCCAGCAGCCAAGACTATCCAGCGGGGTACAATGAGCAGTTCTTC. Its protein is CASSQDYPAGYNEQFF.